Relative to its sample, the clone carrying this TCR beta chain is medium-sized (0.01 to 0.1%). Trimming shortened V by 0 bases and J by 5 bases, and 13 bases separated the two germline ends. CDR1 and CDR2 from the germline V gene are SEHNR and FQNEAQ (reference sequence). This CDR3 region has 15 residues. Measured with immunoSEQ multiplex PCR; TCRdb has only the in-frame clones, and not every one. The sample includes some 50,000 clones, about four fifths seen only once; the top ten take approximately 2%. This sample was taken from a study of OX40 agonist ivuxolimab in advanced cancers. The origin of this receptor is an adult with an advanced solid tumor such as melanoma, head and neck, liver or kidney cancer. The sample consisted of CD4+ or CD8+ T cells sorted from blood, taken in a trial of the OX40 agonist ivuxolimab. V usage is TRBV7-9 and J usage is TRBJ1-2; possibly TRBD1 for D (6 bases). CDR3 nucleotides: TGTGCCAGCAGCTTAGCAGGACAGCCGGGATATGGCTACACCTTC. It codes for CASSLAGQPGYGYTF.